Listed below are T cell receptor beta chains from one sample, sequenced in a study of blood T cell repertoires in COVID-19. Produced via immunoSEQ multiplex PCR; TCRdb's table is partial and in-frame only. The sample lists approximately 400,000 clones; approximately 87% were seen once. What was sequenced was PBMCs or T cells enriched from blood (not recorded which). The source is a man in his thirties or forties who had recovered from COVID-19. Both conserved end residues are part of each CDR3. Each record gives: clone size, J gene, D gene, V gene, CDR3 DNA, CDR3 protein. D genes are given only for firm matches. Clone size is stated in some rows and not others, as once, few, many or a class when expanded.

clone size: NA
J gene: TRBJ1-1
D gene: TRBD1
V gene: TRBV7-9
CDR3 DNA: TGTGCCACCAACAGGGGGCGGGGCACTGAAGCTTTCTTT
CDR3 protein: CATNRGRGTEAFF

clone size: NA
J gene: TRBJ1-4
D gene: TRBD1
V gene: TRBV12-5
CDR3 DNA: TGTGCTAGTGGTTTGGTAAGGGGGGACAGAAACTCCTACTATGAAAAACTGTTTTTT
CDR3 protein: CASGLVRGDRNSYYEKLFF

clone size: NA
J gene: TRBJ2-1
D gene: TRBD2
V gene: TRBV6-1
CDR3 DNA: TGTGCCAGCAGTGACGAACTACAAGCGGGGGGCACGTTCTTC
CDR3 protein: CASSDELQAGGTFF

clone size: NA
J gene: TRBJ2-1
D gene: TRBD1
V gene: TRBV4-2
CDR3 DNA: TGTGCCAGCAGCCTGACACAGGGGGTCTCCTACAATGAGCAGTTCTTC
CDR3 protein: CASSLTQGVSYNEQFF

clone size: once
J gene: TRBJ2-3
D gene: TRBD1
V gene: TRBV7-9
CDR3 DNA: TGTGCCACCAACGAGGGGGCCCAGAAGGGTACGCAGTATTTT
CDR3 protein: CATNEGAQKGTQYF

clone size: NA
J gene: TRBJ2-7
D gene: TRBD1
V gene: TRBV3-1/TRBV3-2
CDR3 DNA: TGTGCCAGCAGCCACTCGGGGAGACAGGGATCCTACGAGCAGTACTTC
CDR3 protein: CASSHSGRQGSYEQYF

clone size: NA
J gene: TRBJ2-6
D gene: NA
V gene: TRBV13
CDR3 DNA: TGTGCCAGCAGGCCATCGGGTTTCTCTGGGGCCAACGTCCTGACTTTC
CDR3 protein: CASRPSGFSGANVLTF

clone size: NA
J gene: TRBJ2-1
D gene: TRBD2
V gene: TRBV5-4
CDR3 DNA: TGTGCCAGCAGCCCCCCACCCGGGACTAGCGTTTACAATGAGCAGTTCTTC
CDR3 protein: CASSPPPGTSVYNEQFF

clone size: NA
J gene: TRBJ2-5
D gene: NA
V gene: TRBV12-3/TRBV12-4
CDR3 DNA: TGTGCCAGCAGCCGACAGTTCCAAGAGACCCAGTACTTC
CDR3 protein: CASSRQFQETQYF

clone size: NA
J gene: TRBJ1-1
D gene: NA
V gene: TRBV7-9
CDR3 DNA: TGTGCCAGCAGCTTGAAAGGAGGGTCCCCTGAAGCTTTCTTT
CDR3 protein: CASSLKGGSPEAFF

clone size: NA
J gene: TRBJ1-2
D gene: NA
V gene: TRBV9
CDR3 DNA: TGTGCCAGCAGCCTAATGGAGGGTAGCCAGGGCTACACCTTC
CDR3 protein: CASSLMEGSQGYTF

clone size: NA
J gene: TRBJ1-5
D gene: NA
V gene: TRBV30
CDR3 DNA: TGTGCCTGGAGCACCGGGGGCAATCAGCCCCAGCATTTT
CDR3 protein: CAWSTGGNQPQHF

clone size: NA
J gene: TRBJ1-1
D gene: NA
V gene: TRBV30
CDR3 DNA: TGTGCCTGGAGTGTACCGGGACTAGTGAACACTGAAGCTTTCTTT
CDR3 protein: CAWSVPGLVNTEAFF

clone size: NA
J gene: TRBJ2-2
D gene: NA
V gene: TRBV21-1
CDR3 DNA: TGTGCCAGCAGCAAATCGAGAGTCGACAGGGGGCGGCACACCGGGGAGCTGTTTTTT
CDR3 protein: CASSKSRVDRGRHTGELFF

clone size: NA
J gene: TRBJ1-3
D gene: NA
V gene: TRBV10-1
CDR3 DNA: TGCGCCAGCAGTGAGTCGAAAAGGGGCCCTGGAAACACCATATATTTT
CDR3 protein: CASSESKRGPGNTIYF

clone size: NA
J gene: TRBJ2-7
D gene: TRBD2
V gene: TRBV6-5
CDR3 DNA: TGTGCCAGCACGGGCGGGGGGTGGTACGAGCAGTACTTC
CDR3 protein: CASTGGGWYEQYF

clone size: NA
J gene: TRBJ1-1
D gene: NA
V gene: TRBV7-9
CDR3 DNA: TGTGCCAGCAGCTTAGGGACAGCCTGGTCGCGACCTGAAGCTTTCTTT
CDR3 protein: CASSLGTAWSRPEAFF

clone size: NA
J gene: TRBJ1-4
D gene: NA
V gene: TRBV29-1
CDR3 DNA: TGCAGCTTTTCCCGCGGGACGGGTAATGAAAAACTGTTTTTT
CDR3 protein: CSFSRGTGNEKLFF

clone size: NA
J gene: TRBJ2-5
D gene: NA
V gene: TRBV18
CDR3 DNA: TGTGCCAGCTCACCAAGTAGTGAGACCCAGTACTTC
CDR3 protein: CASSPSSETQYF

clone size: NA
J gene: TRBJ2-2
D gene: TRBD1
V gene: TRBV18
CDR3 DNA: TGTGCCAGCCAAGTTCCTCCAGGGGGAACCGGGGAGCTGTTTTTT
CDR3 protein: CASQVPPGGTGELFF

clone size: NA
J gene: TRBJ2-2
D gene: NA
V gene: TRBV19
CDR3 DNA: TGTGCCAGTAGTCACCAGGGTGTGAAGAACGGGGAGCTGTTTTTT
CDR3 protein: CASSHQGVKNGELFF

clone size: NA
J gene: TRBJ2-2
D gene: NA
V gene: TRBV5-4
CDR3 DNA: TGTGCCAGCAGCTCGGTGTCCAACACCGGGGAGCTGTTTTTT
CDR3 protein: CASSSVSNTGELFF

clone size: NA
J gene: TRBJ2-1
D gene: TRBD2
V gene: TRBV3-1/TRBV3-2
CDR3 DNA: TGTGCCAGCAGCCCCCACGGGCTAGCGGACTACAATGAGCAGTTCTTC
CDR3 protein: CASSPHGLADYNEQFF